The clone carrying this TCR beta chain was counted a few times. These data belong to a study of blood T cell repertoires in COVID-19. Across the whole study: Some COVID-19 samples were acute and others convalescent; all came from the United States, Italy and Spain. PBMCs, B-cell-depleted T cells, or T cells were the source of the cDNA or gDNA that made up the material.

In the original analysis: Nucleated cell number was recorded as an estimate derived from reference gene primer amplification. Sequenced by immunoSEQ multiplex PCR; TCRdb stores in-frame clones only, minus some. D and trimming were read from the DNA, whereas the V and J calls and clone size are those reported in that table. The data hold roughly 250,000 clones, with 80% to 90% observed a single time. The germline CDR1 and CDR2 sequences are MGHRA and YSYEKL. The CDR3 runs 13 residues. V lost 4 bases and J 4 bases, leaving 11 bases between the germline ends. In Seattle, patients joined the study during active infection and were tracked longitudinally.

The sequenced sample consisted of peripheral blood. The V and J genes are TRBV4-1 and TRBJ2-7; TRBD2 is a possible D gene (5 bases). The receptor's source is a woman in her twenties or thirties with COVID-19, enrolled during active disease. CDR3 coding DNA: TGCGCCAGCAGCCTCCGGTCGGGGTACGAGCAGTACTTC. Amino acids: CASSLRSGYEQYF.